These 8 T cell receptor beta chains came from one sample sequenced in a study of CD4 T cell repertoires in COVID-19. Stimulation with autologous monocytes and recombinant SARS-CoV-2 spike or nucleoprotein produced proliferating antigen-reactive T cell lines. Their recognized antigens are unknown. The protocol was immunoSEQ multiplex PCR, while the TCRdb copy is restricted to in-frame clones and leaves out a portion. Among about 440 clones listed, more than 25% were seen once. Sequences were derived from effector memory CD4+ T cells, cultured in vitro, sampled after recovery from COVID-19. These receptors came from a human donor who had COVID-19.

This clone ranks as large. CDR3 in amino acids: CASSPGQGINQPQHF. CDR3 DNA: TGTGCCAGCAGCCCGGGACAGGGGATTAATCAGCCCCAGCATTTT. The rearrangement links TRBV7-9 to TRBJ1-5; 10 bases are a match to TRBD1. The J segment lost 4 bases and the V segment lost 5 bases, leaving 5 bases of the junction unmatched. Germline lookup yields CDR1 SEHNR and CDR2 FQNEAQ (reference sequence). The CDR3 sequence is 15 residues long.

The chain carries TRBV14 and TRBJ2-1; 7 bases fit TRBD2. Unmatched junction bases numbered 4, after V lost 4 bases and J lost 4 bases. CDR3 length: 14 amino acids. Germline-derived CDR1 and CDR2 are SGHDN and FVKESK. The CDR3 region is CASSRLAKYNEQFF. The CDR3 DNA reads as TGTGCCAGCAGCCGACTAGCCAAATACAATGAGCAGTTCTTC.

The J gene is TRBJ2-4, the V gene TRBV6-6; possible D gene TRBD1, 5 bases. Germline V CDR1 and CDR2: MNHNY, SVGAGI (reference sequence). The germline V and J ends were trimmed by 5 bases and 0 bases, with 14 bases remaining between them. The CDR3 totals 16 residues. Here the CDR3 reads CASSTTGVLAKNIQYF. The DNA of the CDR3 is TGTGCCAGCAGTACAACAGGTGTACTAGCCAAAAACATTCAGTACTTC.

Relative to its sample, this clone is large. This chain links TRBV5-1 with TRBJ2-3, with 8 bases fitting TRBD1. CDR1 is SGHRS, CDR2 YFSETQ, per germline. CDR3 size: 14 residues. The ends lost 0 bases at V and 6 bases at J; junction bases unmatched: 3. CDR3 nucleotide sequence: TGCGCCAGCAGCTTGGGACAGGGGTTGGATACGCAGTATTTT. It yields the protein CASSLGQGLDTQYF.

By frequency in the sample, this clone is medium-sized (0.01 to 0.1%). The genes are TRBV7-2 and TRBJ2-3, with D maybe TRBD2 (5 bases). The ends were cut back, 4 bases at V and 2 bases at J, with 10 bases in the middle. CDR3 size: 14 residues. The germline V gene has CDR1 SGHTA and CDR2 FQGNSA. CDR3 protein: CASSSERSTDTQYF. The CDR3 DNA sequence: TGTGCCAGCAGCTCAGAGCGGTCCACAGATACGCAGTATTTT.

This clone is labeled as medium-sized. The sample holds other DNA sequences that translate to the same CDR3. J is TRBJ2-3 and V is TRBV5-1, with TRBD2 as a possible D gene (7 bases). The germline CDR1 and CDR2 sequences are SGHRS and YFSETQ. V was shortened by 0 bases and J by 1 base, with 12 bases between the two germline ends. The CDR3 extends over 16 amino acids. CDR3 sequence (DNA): TGCGCCAGCAGCTTGGTGGGGGGGCAGGGCACAGATACGCAGTATTTT. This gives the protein CASSLVGGQGTDTQYF.

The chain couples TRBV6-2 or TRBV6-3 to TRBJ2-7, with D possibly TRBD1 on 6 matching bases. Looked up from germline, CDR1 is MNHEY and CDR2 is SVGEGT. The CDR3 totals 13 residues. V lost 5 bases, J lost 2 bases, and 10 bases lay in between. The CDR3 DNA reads TGTGCCAGCAGTAGGACAGCCCCCTACGAGCAGTACTTC. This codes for CASSRTAPYEQYF.

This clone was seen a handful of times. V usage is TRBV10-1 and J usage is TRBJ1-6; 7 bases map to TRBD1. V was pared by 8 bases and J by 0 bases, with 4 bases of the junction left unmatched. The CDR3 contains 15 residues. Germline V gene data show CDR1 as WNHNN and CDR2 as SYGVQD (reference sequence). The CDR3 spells CASPDRSSYNSPLHF. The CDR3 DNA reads TGCGCCAGCCCGGACAGGAGCTCCTATAATTCACCCCTCCACTTT.